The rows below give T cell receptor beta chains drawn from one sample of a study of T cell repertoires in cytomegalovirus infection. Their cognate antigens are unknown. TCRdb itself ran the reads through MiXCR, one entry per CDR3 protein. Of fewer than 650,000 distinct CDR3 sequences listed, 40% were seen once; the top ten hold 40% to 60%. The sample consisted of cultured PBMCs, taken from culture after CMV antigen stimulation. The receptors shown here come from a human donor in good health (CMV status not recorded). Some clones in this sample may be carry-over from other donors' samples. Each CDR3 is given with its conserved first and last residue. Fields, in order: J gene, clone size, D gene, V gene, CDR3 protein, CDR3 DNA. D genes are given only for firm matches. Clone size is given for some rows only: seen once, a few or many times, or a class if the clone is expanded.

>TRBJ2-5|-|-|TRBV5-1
CASSLVAAKETQYF
TGCGCCAGCAGCTTGGTGGCAGCAAAAGAGACCCAGTACTTC
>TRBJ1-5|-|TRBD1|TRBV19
CASRMDRAYQPQHF
TGTGCCAGTAGGATGGACAGGGCGTATCAACCCCAGCATTTT
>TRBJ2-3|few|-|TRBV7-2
CASRIPGLKTDTQYF
TGTGCCAGCCGGATCCCGGGCCTTAAGACAGATACGCAGTATTTT
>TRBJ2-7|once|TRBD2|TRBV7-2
CASSLGGGGGISYEQYF
TGTGCCAGCAGCTTAGGGGGCGGGGGGGGAATCTCCTACGAGCAGTACTTC
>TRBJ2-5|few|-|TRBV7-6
CASSLIINLETQYF
TGTGCCAGCAGCTTAATCATAAATCTTGAGACCCAGTACTTC
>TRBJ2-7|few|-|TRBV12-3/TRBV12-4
CASTLGAGTYEQYF
TGTGCCAGCACCTTAGGGGCCGGGACCTACGAGCAGTACTTC
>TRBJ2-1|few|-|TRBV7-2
CASSLPFVQNNEQFF
TGTGCCAGCAGCTTACCATTTGTACAGAACAATGAGCAGTTCTTC
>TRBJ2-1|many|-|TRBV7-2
CASSSRGLGVNEQFF
TGTGCCAGCAGCTCCCGGGGGCTTGGTGTGAATGAGCAGTTCTTC
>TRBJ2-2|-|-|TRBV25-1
CASISNTGELFF
TGTGCCAGTATCTCGAACACCGGGGAGCTGTTTTTT
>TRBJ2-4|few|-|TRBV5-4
CASSWVAGGRKNIQYF
TGTGCCAGCAGCTGGGTGGCAGGGGGGAGGAAAAACATTCAGTACTTC
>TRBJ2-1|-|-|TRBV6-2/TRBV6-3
CASSYSARGQFF
TGTGCCAGCAGTTACTCAGCTCGAGGTCAGTTCTTC
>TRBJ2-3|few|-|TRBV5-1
CASSLESGGSSDTQYF
TGCGCCAGCAGCTTGGAATCGGGGGGCTCGTCAGATACGCAGTATTTT
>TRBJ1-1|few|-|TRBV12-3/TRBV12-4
CASSSPTGVVGAFF
TGTGCCAGCAGTTCCCCCACGGGGGTCGTTGGTGCTTTCTTT
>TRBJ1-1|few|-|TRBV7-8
CASTVGMLNTEAFF
TGTGCCAGCACCGTGGGCATGTTGAACACTGAAGCTTTCTTT
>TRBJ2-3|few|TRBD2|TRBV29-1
CSVERTSGGAGTSTDTQYF
TGCAGCGTAGAACGGACTAGCGGGGGGGCCGGAACTAGCACAGATACGCAGTATTTT
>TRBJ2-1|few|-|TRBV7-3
CASSSPNEQFF
TGTGCCAGCAGCTCCCCCAATGAGCAGTTCTTC
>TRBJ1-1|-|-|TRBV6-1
CASSSQTGPNTEAFF
TGTGCCAGCTCCTCTCAGACAGGACCGAACACTGAAGCTTTCTTT
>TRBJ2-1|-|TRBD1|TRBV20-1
CSATTGGYQFF
TGCAGTGCCACTACAGGGGGCTACCAGTTCTTC
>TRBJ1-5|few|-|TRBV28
CASSFGGGGALRPQHF
TGTGCCAGCAGTTTTGGGGGGGGAGGGGCACTTCGGCCCCAGCATTTT
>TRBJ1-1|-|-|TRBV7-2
CASSFLGMNTEAYF
TGTGCCAGCAGCTTCCTAGGGATGAACACTGAAGCTTACTTT
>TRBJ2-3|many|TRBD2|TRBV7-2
CASSLISGSTDTQYF
TGTGCCAGCAGCCTCATTAGCGGGTCCACAGATACGCAGTATTTT
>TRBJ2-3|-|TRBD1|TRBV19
CASSILSQGLSTDTQYF
TGTGCCAGTAGTATTCTCTCACAGGGGCTAAGCACAGATACGCAGTATTTT
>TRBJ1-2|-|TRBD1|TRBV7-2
CASSFTGEGTF
TGTGCCAGCAGCTTTACAGGGGAGGGCACCTTC
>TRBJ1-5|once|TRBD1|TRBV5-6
CASSSGGQAYPQHF
TGTGCCAGCAGCTCGGGGGGACAGGCATACCCCCAGCATTTT
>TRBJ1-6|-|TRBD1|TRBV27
CASSLMTGTGRFSYNSPLHF
TGTGCCAGCAGTTTAATGACCGGGACAGGGCGATTCTCCTATAATTCACCCCTCCACTTT
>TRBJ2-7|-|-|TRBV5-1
CASSPAASNHYEQYF
TGCGCCAGCAGCCCGGCGGCGTCAAACCATTACGAGCAGTACTTC
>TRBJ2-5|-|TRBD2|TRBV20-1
CSARPGGTQYF
TGCAGTGCTAGACCGGGGGGGACCCAGTACTTC
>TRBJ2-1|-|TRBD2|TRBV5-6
CASSLRTSGPSSYNEQFF
TGTGCCAGCAGCTTGAGGACTAGCGGGCCTAGCTCCTACAATGAGCAGTTCTTC
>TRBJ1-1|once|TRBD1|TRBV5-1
CASSVTGDVYTEAFF
TGCGCCAGCAGCGTGACAGGGGATGTGTACACTGAAGCTTTCTTT
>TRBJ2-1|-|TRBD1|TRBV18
CASSPGQGYNNEQFF
TGTGCCAGCTCACCGGGACAGGGTTACAACAATGAGCAGTTCTTC
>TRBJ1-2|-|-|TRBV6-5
CASKSGRHGYTF
TGTGCCAGCAAATCAGGGCGGCATGGCTACACCTTC
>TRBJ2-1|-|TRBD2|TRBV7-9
CASSRKGKREGPYNEQFF
TGTGCCAGCAGCCGGAAGGGGAAGAGGGAGGGCCCCTACAATGAGCAGTTCTTC
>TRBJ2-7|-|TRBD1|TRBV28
CASSLPGQGGYEQYF
TGTGCCAGCAGTCTACCGGGACAGGGGGGTTACGAGCAGTACTTC
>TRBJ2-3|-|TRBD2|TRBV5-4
CASSLGNGGTDTQYF
TGTGCCAGCAGCCTAGGGAACGGGGGGACAGATACGCAGTATTTT
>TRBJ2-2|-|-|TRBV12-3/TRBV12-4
CASSPGVRPGELFF
TGTGCCAGCAGCCCAGGGGTCCGACCCGGGGAGCTGTTTTTT
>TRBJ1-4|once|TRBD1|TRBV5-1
CASSLGQGSSEKLFF
TGCGCCAGCAGCTTGGGACAGGGGTCGAGTGAAAAACTGTTTTTT
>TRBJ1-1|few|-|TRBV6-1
CAISRGNTEAFF
TGTGCCATCTCAAGGGGGAACACTGAAGCTTTCTTT
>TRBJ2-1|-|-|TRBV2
CASSETSPHEQFF
TGTGCCAGCAGTGAAACTAGTCCCCATGAGCAGTTCTTC
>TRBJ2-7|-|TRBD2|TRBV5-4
CASSHSGSSYEQYF
TGTGCCAGCAGCCATAGCGGGAGCTCCTACGAGCAGTACTTC
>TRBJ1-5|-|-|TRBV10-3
CAIRGATGNQPQHF
TGTGCCATCAGAGGGGCTACGGGCAATCAGCCCCAGCATTTT
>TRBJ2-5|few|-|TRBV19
CASSIRGAGSLQETQYF
TGTGCCAGTAGTATACGGGGTGCGGGGAGTTTACAAGAGACCCAGTACTTC
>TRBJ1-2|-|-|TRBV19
CASSTGFLIGALDGYTF
TGTGCCAGTAGTACCGGGTTTTTGATCGGGGCGCTGGATGGCTACACCTTC
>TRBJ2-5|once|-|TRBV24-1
CATSNAEQETQYF
TGTGCCACCTCGAATGCCGAGCAAGAGACCCAGTACTTC
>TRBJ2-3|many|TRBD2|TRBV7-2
CASSASGGAADTQYF
TGTGCCAGCAGCGCTAGCGGGGGGGCGGCAGATACGCAGTATTTT
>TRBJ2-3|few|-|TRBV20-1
CSALDSSTDTQYF
TGCAGTGCTCTGGACAGTTCCACAGATACGCAGTATTTT
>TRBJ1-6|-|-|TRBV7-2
CASSLTGSLSPLHF
TGTGCCAGCAGCTTAACAGGGTCCCTCTCACCCCTCCACTTT
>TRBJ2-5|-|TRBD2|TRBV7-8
CASSPPSGLETQYF
TGTGCCAGCAGCCCTCCTAGCGGGTTGGAGACCCAGTACTTC
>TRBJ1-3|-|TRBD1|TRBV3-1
CASSHGDRGGHTIYF
TGTGCCAGCAGCCATGGGGACAGGGGCGGCCACACCATATATTTT